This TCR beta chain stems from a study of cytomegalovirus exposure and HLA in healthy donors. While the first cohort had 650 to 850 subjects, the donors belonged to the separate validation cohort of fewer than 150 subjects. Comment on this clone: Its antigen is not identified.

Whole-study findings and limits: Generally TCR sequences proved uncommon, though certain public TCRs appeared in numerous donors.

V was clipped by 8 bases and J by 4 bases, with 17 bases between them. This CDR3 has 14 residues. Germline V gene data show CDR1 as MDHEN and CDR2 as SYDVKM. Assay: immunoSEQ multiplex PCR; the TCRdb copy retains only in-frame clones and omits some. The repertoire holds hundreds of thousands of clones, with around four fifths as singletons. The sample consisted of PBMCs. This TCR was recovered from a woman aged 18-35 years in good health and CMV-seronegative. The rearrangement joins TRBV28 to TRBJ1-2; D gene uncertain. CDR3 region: CASASLHGFYGYTF. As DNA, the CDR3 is TGTGCCAGCGCAAGCCTACACGGTTTCTATGGCTACACCTTC.